This T cell receptor (beta chain) was retrieved from a study of cytotoxic CD8 clonotypes in ibrutinib-treated CLL. For the study at large: There were about a dozen relapsed/refractory patients and more than 14 treatment-naive patients, and under 18 were IGHV unmutated.

Sequencing used immunoSEQ multiplex PCR; TCRdb keeps in-frame clones, though not all of them. The sample records about 140,000 clones, more than 70% being singletons. Germline V gives CDR1 MNHNY, CDR2 SVGAGI (reference sequence). This CDR3 has 11 amino acids. This material consisted of PBMCs, taken after 36 months of ibrutinib treatment. The gene calls are TRBV6-6 and TRBJ2-2; D is perhaps TRBD1 (5 bases). The sequence was collected from a human donor with chronic lymphocytic leukemia. The DNA for the CDR3 is TGTGCTACCCAGGGTGGCGGGGAGCTGTTTTTT. Its translation is CATQGGGELFF.